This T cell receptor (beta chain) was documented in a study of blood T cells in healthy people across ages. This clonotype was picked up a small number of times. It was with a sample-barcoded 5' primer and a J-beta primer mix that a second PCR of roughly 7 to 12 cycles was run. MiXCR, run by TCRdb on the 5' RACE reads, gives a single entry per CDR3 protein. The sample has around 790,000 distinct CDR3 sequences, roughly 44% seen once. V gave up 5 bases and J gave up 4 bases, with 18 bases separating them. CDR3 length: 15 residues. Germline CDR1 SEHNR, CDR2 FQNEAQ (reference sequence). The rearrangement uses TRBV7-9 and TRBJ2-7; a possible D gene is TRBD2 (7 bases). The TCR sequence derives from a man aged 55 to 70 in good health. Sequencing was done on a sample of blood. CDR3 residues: CASSQAASGQYEQYF. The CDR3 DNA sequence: TGTGCCAGCAGCCAAGCGGCTAGCGGACAGTACGAGCAGTACTTC.